This TCR beta chain stems from a study of T cells in Graves' hyperthyroidism and ophthalmopathy. General observations from the study: Stable hyperthyroidism and ophthalmopathy were separated using 13 V-J signatures.

As regards this clonotype: Its antigen is unidentified.

This CDR3 region has 16 residues. CDR1 and CDR2 from the germline V gene are MNHNS and SASEGT. V shed 6 bases, J shed 4 bases, and the junction held 5 bases outside the gene matches. The CDR3 regions of TCR beta were amplified from RNA transcripts. Primed by the HTBI set, a first-round RT-PCR was run on the TCR CDR3. TCRdb re-called the multiplex PCR reads with MiXCR, one entry per CDR3 protein. Here the sample spans about 410,000 distinct CDR3 sequences, 13% to 15% being singletons. Uncontrolled infection, other autoimmune disease, pregnancy or lactation led to exclusion. This chain joins TRBV6-1 and TRBJ2-2; 13 bases align to TRBD2. Specimen: blood. The clonotype comes from a woman under 40 with Graves' ophthalmopathy. CDR3 coding DNA: TGTGCCAGCAGACTAGCGGGGGGGCCGAGCACCGGGGAGCTGTTTTTT. It encodes CASRLAGGPSTGELFF.